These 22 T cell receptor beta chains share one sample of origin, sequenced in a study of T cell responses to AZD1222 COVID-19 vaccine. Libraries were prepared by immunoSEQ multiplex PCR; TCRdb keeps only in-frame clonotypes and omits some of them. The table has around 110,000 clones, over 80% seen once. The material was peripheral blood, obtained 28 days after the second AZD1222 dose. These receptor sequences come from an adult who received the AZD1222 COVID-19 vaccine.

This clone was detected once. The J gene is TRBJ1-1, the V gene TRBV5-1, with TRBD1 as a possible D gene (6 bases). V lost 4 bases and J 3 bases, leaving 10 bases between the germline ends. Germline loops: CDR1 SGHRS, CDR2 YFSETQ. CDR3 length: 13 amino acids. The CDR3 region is CASSPDRYTEAFF. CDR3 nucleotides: TGCGCCAGCAGCCCGGACAGATACACTGAAGCTTTCTTT.

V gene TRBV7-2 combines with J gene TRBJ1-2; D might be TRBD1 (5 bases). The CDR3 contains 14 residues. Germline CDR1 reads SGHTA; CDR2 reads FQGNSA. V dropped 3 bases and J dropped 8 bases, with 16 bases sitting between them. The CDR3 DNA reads TGTGCCAGCAGCTTGAACAGGAGGGCGGAGGGCTACACCTTC. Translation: CASSLNRRAEGYTF.

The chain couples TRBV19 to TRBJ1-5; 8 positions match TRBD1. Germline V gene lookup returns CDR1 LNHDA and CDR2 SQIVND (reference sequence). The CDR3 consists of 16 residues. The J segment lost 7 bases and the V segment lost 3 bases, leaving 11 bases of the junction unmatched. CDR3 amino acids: CASSIAGVGTGQPQHF. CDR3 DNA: TGTGCCAGTAGTATTGCGGGGGTGGGGACAGGCCAGCCCCAGCATTTT.

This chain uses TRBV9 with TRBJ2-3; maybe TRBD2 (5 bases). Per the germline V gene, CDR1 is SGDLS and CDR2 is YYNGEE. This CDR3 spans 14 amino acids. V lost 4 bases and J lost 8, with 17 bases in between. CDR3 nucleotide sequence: TGTGCCAGCAGCCCTCAGCTAACGGCGGGTACGCAGTATTTT. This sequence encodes CASSPQLTAGTQYF.

In DNA, the CDR3 is TGTGCCAGCGTTGATATTGGGTCTGATGGCTACACCTTC. Its protein product is CASVDIGSDGYTF. This chain links TRBV12-3 or TRBV12-4 with TRBJ1-2; D remains unclear. The ends were cut back, 8 bases at V and 6 bases at J, with 16 bases in the middle. This CDR3 has 13 residues.

The CDR3 DNA reads as TGTGCCACCAGCAGAGAAATGACTAGCGGGGGGAATGAGCAGTTCTTC. Residues: CATSREMTSGGNEQFF. This sequence joins TRBV15 and TRBJ2-1; 13 nucleotides line up with TRBD2. From germline, CDR1 is LNHNV and CDR2 YYDKDF (reference sequence). With V trimmed by 0 bases and J by 7 bases, 3 bases remained unmatched. The CDR3 contains 16 residues. Combining the CDR3 with reference TRBV15 and TRBJ2-1 gives the whole variable domain DAMVIQNPRYQVTQFGKPVTLSCSQTLNHNVMYWYQQKSSQAPKLLFHYYDKDFNNEADTPDNFQSRRPNTSFCFLDIRSPGLGDTAMYLCATSREMTSGGNEQFFGPGTRLTVL.

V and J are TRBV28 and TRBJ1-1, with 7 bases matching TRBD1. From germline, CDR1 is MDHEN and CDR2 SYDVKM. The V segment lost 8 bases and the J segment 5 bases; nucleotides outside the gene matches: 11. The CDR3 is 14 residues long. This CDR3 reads CASWIRGHGTEAFF. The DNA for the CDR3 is TGTGCCAGCTGGATTAGGGGGCATGGGACTGAAGCTTTCTTT. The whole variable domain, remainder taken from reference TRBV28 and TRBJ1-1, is DVKVTQSSRYLVKRTGEKVFLECVQDMDHENMFWYRQDPGLGLRLIYFSYDVKMKEKGDIPEGYSVSREKKERFSLILESASTNQTSMYLCASWIRGHGTEAFFGQGTRLTVV.

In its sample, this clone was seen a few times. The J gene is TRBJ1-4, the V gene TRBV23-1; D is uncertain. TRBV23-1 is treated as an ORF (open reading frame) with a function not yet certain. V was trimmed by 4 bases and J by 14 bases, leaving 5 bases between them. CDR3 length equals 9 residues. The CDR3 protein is CASSLNLFF. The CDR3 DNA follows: TGCGCCAGCAGTCTTAACCTGTTTTTT.

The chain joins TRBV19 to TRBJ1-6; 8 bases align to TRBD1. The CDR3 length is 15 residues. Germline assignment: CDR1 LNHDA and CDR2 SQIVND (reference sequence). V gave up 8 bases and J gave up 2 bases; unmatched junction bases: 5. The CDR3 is CASADRAAYNSPLHF. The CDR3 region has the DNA TGTGCCAGTGCGGACAGGGCGGCCTATAATTCACCCCTCCACTTT. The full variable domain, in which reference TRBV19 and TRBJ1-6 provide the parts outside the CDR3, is DGGITQSPKYLFRKEGQNVTLSCEQNLNHDAMYWYRQDPGQGLRLIYYSQIVNDFQKGDIAEGYSVSREKKESFPLTVTSAQKNPTAFYLCASADRAAYNSPLHFGNGTRLTVT.

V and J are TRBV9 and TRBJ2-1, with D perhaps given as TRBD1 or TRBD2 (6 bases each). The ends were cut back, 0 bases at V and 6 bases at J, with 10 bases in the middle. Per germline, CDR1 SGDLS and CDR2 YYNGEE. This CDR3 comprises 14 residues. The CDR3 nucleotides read TGTGCCAGCAGCGTAGCGGGGGCGGTCAATGAGCAGTTCTTC. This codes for CASSVAGAVNEQFF. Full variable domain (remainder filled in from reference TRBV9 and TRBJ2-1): DSGVTQTPKHLITATGQRVTLRCSPRSGDLSVYWYQQSLDQGLQFLIQYYNGEERAKGNILERFSAQQFPDLHSELNLSSLELGDSALYFCASSVAGAVNEQFFGPGTRLTVL.

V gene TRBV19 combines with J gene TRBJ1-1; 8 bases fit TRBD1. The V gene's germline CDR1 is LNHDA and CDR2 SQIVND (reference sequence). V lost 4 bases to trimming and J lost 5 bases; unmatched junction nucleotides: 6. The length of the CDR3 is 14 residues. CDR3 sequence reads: CASSKSGGPTEAFF. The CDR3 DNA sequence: TGTGCCAGTAGTAAGTCAGGGGGCCCAACTGAAGCTTTCTTT. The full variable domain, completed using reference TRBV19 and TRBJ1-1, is DGGITQSPKYLFRKEGQNVTLSCEQNLNHDAMYWYRQDPGQGLRLIYYSQIVNDFQKGDIAEGYSVSREKKESFPLTVTSAQKNPTAFYLCASSKSGGPTEAFFGQGTRLTVV.

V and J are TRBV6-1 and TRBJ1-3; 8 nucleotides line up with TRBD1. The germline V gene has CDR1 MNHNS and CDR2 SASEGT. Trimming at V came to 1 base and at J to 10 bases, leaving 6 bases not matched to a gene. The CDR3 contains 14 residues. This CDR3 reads CASSEEMGTGTIYF. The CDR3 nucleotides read TGTGCCAGCAGTGAAGAAATGGGGACAGGAACCATATATTTT.

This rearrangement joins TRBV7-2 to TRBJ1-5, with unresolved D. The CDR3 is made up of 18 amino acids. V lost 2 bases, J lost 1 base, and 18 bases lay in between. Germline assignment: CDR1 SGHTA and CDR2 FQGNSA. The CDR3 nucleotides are TGTGCCAGCAGCTTATTCGGGCAGGCCCCGGAGAGCAATCAGCCCCAGCATTTT. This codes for CASSLFGQAPESNQPQHF.

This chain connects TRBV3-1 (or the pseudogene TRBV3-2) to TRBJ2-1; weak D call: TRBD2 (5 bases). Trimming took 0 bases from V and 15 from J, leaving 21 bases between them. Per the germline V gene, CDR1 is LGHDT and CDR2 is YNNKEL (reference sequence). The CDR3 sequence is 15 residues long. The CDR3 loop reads CASSQDLKGGRSPFF. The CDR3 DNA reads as TGTGCCAGCAGCCAAGATCTCAAAGGAGGTCGGAGTCCGTTCTTC.

The CDR3 nucleotides read TGTGCCAGCAGCCGGAGCGGGGGGGCCCAAGAGCAGTACTTC. Translated, it gives CASSRSGGAQEQYF. V and J are TRBV3-1 (or the pseudogene TRBV3-2) and TRBJ2-7, with 10 bases fitting TRBD2. The CDR3 consists of 14 residues. Germline CDR1 and CDR2: LGHDT and YNNKEL (reference sequence). V lost 4 bases to trimming and J lost 7 bases; unmatched junction nucleotides: 7.

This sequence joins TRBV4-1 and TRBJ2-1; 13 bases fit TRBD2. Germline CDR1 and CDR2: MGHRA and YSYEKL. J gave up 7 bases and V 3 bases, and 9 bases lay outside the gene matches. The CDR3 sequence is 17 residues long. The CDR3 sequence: CASSQSIGLAGDNEQFF. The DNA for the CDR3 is TGCGCCAGCAGCCAGTCAATTGGACTAGCGGGGGATAATGAGCAGTTCTTC.

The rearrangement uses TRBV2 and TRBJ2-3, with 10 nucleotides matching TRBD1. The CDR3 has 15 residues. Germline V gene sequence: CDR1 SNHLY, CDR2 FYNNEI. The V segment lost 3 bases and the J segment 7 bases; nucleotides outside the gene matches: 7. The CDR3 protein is CASSEGDRGENTQYF. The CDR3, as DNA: TGTGCCAGCAGTGAGGGGGACAGGGGAGAGAATACGCAGTATTTT.

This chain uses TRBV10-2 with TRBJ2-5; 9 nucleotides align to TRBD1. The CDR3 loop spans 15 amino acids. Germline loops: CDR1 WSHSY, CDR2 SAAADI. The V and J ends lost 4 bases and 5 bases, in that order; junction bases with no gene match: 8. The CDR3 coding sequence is TGCGCCAGCAGTGTCCCGGGACAGGGAATCGAGACCCAGTACTTC. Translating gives CASSVPGQGIETQYF.

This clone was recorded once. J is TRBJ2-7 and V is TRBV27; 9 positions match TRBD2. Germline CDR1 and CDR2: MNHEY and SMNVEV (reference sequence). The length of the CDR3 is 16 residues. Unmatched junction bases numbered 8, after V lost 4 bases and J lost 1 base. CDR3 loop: CASSSLETSGSYEQYF. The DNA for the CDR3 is TGTGCCAGCAGTTCGCTAGAGACTAGCGGATCCTACGAGCAGTACTTC.

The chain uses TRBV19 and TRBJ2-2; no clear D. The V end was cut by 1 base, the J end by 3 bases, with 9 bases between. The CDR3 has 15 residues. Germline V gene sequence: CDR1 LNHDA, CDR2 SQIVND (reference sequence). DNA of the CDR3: TGTGCCAGTAGTATAGTCATGGAGCACACCGGGGAGCTGTTTTTT. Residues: CASSIVMEHTGELFF.

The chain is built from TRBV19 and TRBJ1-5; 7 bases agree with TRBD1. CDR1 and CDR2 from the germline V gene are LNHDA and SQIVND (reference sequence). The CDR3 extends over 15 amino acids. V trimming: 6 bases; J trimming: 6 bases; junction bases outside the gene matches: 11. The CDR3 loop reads CASRGLTGESQPQHF. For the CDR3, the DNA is TGTGCCAGTAGGGGCCTTACAGGGGAGAGTCAGCCCCAGCATTTT. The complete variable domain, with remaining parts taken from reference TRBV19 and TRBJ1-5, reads DGGITQSPKYLFRKEGQNVTLSCEQNLNHDAMYWYRQDPGQGLRLIYYSQIVNDFQKGDIAEGYSVSREKKESFPLTVTSAQKNPTAFYLCASRGLTGESQPQHFGDGTRLSIL.

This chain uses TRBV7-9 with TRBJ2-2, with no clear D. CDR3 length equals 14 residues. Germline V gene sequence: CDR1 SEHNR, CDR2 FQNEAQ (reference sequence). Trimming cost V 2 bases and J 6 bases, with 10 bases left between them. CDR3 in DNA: TGTGCCAGCAGCTTATTCCTAACCCCCGGGGAGCTGTTTTTT. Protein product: CASSLFLTPGELFF.